The clone carrying this T cell receptor beta chain was recorded a few times. The antigen is not known. The PCR ran on 60 Vbeta and 13 Jbeta primers. The data were produced by immunoSEQ multiplex PCR, yet TCRdb's version contains in-frame clones alone and is incomplete. The table lists 100,000 to 140,000 clones, 77% of them singletons. The sample comes from a study of cytomegalovirus exposure and HLA in healthy donors. Study findings and constraints: Researchers counted around 160 TCR beta chains as cytomegalovirus-associated. Presence/absence analyses assumed roughly uniform sequencing depth across donors, which may not hold.

The CDR3 runs 14 residues. Looked up from germline, CDR1 is KGHSH and CDR2 is LQKENI. V lost 6 bases to trimming and J lost 8 bases, with 17 bases between them. Sequencing input: PBMCs. This sequence was found in a male donor in good health and CMV-seronegative. V and J are TRBV18 and TRBJ1-3; possible D gene TRBD1, 6 bases. Here the CDR3 DNA reads TGTGCCAGCTCCCCGCCCAGGGGTCAGGACACCATATATTTT. It is translated as CASSPPRGQDTIYF.